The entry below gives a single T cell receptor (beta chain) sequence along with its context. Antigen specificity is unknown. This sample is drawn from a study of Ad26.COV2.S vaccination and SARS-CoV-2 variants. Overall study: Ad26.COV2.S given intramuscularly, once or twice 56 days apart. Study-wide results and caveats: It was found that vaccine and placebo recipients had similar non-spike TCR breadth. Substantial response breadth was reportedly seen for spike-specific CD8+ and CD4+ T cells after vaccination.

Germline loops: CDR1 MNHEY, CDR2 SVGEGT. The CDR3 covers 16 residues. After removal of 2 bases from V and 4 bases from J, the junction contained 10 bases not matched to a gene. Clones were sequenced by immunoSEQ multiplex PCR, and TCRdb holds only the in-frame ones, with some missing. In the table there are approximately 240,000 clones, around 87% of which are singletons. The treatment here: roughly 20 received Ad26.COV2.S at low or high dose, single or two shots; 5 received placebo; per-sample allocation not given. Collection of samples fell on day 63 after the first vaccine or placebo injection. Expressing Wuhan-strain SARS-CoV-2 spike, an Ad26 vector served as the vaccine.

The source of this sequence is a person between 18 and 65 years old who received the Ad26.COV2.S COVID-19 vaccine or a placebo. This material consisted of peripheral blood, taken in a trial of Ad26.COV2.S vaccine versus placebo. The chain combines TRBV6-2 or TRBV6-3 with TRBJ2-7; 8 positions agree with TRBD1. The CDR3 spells CASSYALDRVVYEQYF. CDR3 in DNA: TGTGCCAGCAGTTACGCCTTGGACAGGGTAGTATACGAGCAGTACTTC.